The present T cell receptor beta chain was sequenced within a study of CD8+ T cells in alopecia areata. Whole-study results and caveats: Scalp lesions, especially in alopecia totalis/universalis, had higher clonality than normal scalp. Besides other cells, scalp samples also yield sequences of resident alphabeta T cells from normal skin.

A word on this clone: Its antigen remains unknown.

The CDR3 runs 13 residues. V lost 5 bases, J lost 1 base, and 5 bases lay in between. Per the germline V gene, CDR1 is MNHEY and CDR2 is SVGAGI. Extracted RNA was reverse transcribed, and the resulting cDNA served as sequencing template. Libraries were prepared by immunoSEQ multiplex PCR; TCRdb keeps only in-frame clonotypes and omits some of them. The data hold over 150,000 clones, with roughly three fifths observed a single time. Investigators sorted PBMCs to obtain both CD4+ and CD8+ T cells. The V and J genes are TRBV6-5 and TRBJ2-2, with D hard to call. This receptor was obtained from a human donor in good health. The specimen sequenced was CD8+ T cells sorted from blood. The CDR3 sequence: CASSHENTGELFF. The CDR3 coding sequence is TGTGCCAGCAGTCACGAGAACACCGGGGAGCTGTTTTTT.